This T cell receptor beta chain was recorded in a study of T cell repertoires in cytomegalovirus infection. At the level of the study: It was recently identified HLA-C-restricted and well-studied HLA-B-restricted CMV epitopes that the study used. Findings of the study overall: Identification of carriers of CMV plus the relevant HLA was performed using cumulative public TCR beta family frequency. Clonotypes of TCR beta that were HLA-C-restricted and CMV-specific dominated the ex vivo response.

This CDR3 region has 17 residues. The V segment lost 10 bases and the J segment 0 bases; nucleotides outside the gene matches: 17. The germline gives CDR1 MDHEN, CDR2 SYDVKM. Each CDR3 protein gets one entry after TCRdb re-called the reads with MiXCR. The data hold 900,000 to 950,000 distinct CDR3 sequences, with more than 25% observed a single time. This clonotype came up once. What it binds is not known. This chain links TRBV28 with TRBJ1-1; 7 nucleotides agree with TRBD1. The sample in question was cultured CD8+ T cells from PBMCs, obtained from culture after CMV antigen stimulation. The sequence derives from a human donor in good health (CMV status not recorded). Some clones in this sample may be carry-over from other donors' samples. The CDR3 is CAIGGVGTVFLNTEAFF. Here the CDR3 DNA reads TGTGCCATCGGGGGGGTCGGGACAGTCTTTTTGAACACTGAAGCTTTCTTT.